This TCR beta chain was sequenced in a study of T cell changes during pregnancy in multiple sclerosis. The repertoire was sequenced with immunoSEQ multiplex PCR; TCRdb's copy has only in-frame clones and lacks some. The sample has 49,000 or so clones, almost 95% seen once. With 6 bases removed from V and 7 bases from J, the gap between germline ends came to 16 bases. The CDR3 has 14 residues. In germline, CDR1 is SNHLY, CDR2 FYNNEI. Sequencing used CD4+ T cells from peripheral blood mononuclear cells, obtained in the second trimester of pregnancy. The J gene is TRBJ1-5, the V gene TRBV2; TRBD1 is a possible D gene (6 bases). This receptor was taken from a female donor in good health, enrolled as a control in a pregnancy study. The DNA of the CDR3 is TGTGCCAGCAGCGCCGGCGGGGGGCGACAGCCCCAGCATTTT. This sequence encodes CASSAGGGRQPQHF.